These 15 T cell receptor beta chains came from one sample sequenced in a study of T cells after yellow fever vaccination. TCRdb re-called the 5' RACE reads through MiXCR, storing one row per CDR3 protein. The repertoire holds more than 20,000 distinct CDR3 sequences, with 4.5% to 7% as singletons. The material sequenced was PBMCs, either bulk or a sorted T-cell subset (CD4+, CD8+, memory, or dextramer-sorted; not recorded which), taken 15 days after the yellow fever booster vaccination. The receptors were sampled from a man aged 30 to 45 who received the YFV17D yellow fever vaccine.

This clonotype came up many times. V is TRBV10-3 and J is TRBJ2-3; 9 nucleotides match TRBD2. The germline V gene encodes CDR1 ENHRY and CDR2 SYGVKD. The V segment lost 6 bases and the J segment 5 bases; nucleotides outside the gene matches: 12. CDR3 size: 16 residues. The CDR3 nucleotides read TGTGCCATCAGCCCCAATAGCGGGAGCAGGGGAGATACGCAGTATTTT. Translation: CAISPNSGSRGDTQYF.

This clonotype has at least ten counts. The rearrangement joins TRBV18 to TRBJ2-7; possibly TRBD1 for D (7 bases). The CDR3 loop spans 15 amino acids. Germline V gene sequence: CDR1 KGHSH, CDR2 LQKENI. V lost 2 bases, J lost 0 bases, and 11 bases lay in between. The CDR3 protein is CASSPAGQSSYEQYF. The CDR3 coding sequence is TGTGCCAGCTCACCAGCGGGACAGAGCTCCTACGAGCAGTACTTC.

This clonotype occurred many times. This chain links TRBV9 with TRBJ2-5; a weak D match, TRBD1 (8 bases). The length of the CDR3 is 16 residues. Looked up from germline, CDR1 is SGDLS and CDR2 is YYNGEE. V shed 3 bases and J shed 2 bases, with 17 bases lying between them. The DNA of the CDR3 is TGTGCCAGCAGCGCCCGGCGGGGGACAGGTCAAGAGACCCAGTACTTC. Translating gives CASSARRGTGQETQYF.

This clonotype was seen ten or more times. The chain combines TRBV12-3 or TRBV12-4 with TRBJ1-1, with D perhaps TRBD1 (5 bases). Trimming cost V 2 bases and J 1 base, with 8 bases left between them. The CDR3 sequence is 14 residues long. CDR3: CASSLNGGNTEAFF. The CDR3 DNA follows: TGTGCCAGCAGTTTAAACGGGGGGAACACTGAAGCTTTCTTT.

This clonotype has more than one count but fewer than ten. The chain has TRBV25-1 and TRBJ2-2; 10 nucleotides line up with TRBD1. The germline V gene encodes CDR1 MGHDK and CDR2 SYGVNS. The CDR3 covers 18 residues. The J segment lost 5 bases and the V segment lost 3 bases, leaving 12 bases of the junction unmatched. The CDR3 reads CASSDRTGGGWYTGELFF. CDR3 coding DNA: TGTGCCAGCAGTGACCGGACAGGGGGAGGGTGGTATACCGGGGAGCTGTTTTTT.

In its sample, this clonotype was seen a few times. The V and J genes are TRBV19 and TRBJ2-1; TRBD2 might be the D (5 bases). Germline V gene lookup returns CDR1 LNHDA and CDR2 SQIVND (reference sequence). With 0 bases removed from V and 0 bases from J, the gap between germline ends came to 9 bases. CDR3 length equals 16 residues. The CDR3 spells CASSIEGRGSYNEQFF. The DNA for the CDR3 is TGTGCCAGTAGTATAGAAGGGAGAGGCTCCTACAATGAGCAGTTCTTC. The variable domain in full, with the rest retrieved from reference TRBV19 and TRBJ2-1, is DGGITQSPKYLFRKEGQNVTLSCEQNLNHDAMYWYRQDPGQGLRLIYYSQIVNDFQKGDIAEGYSVSREKKESFPLTVTSAQKNPTAFYLCASSIEGRGSYNEQFFGPGTRLTVL.

Many counts were recorded for this clonotype. CDR3 bases: TGTGCCAGCAGCTTAGCCGGGATCTCCTATAATTCACCCCTCCACTTT. Protein: CASSLAGISYNSPLHF. The rearrangement links TRBV7-2 to TRBJ1-6; D gene uncertain. This CDR3 spans 16 amino acids. CDR1 is SGHTA and CDR2 is FQGNSA in the germline V gene. The germline V and J ends were trimmed by 0 bases and 0 bases, with 6 bases remaining between them.

This clonotype showed up many times. This rearrangement joins TRBV20-1 to TRBJ1-2; no reliable D call. V dropped 4 bases and J dropped 4 bases, with 10 bases sitting between them. The V gene's germline CDR1 is DFQATT and CDR2 SNEGSKA (reference sequence). The CDR3 has 12 residues. CDR3 region: CSANTDPYGYTF. CDR3 DNA: TGCAGTGCTAACACAGATCCCTATGGCTACACCTTC.

On this clonotype: A much larger clone sits a single nucleotide away, making a read error possible. The chain joins TRBV18 to TRBJ1-5, with D unresolved. The germline V gene encodes CDR1 KGHSH and CDR2 LQKENI. The CDR3 is 13 residues long. Trimming took 4 bases from V and 2 from J, leaving 6 bases between them. Here the CDR3 reads CASSQDGNQPQHF. CDR3 nucleotides: TGTGCCAGCTCACAGGACGGCAATCAGCCCCAGCATTTT.

This clonotype came up many times. V and J are TRBV20-1 and TRBJ2-7; D ambiguous. Between the trimmed V and J ends, which lost 6 bases and 0 bases, there was a span of 9 bases. CDR1 DFQATT and CDR2 SNEGSKA come from the germline V gene (reference sequence). This CDR3 is 12 amino acids long. The CDR3 loop reads CSAQLVSYEQYF. DNA for the CDR3: TGCAGTGCCCAGCTAGTCTCCTACGAGCAGTACTTC.

There are many counts of this clonotype. This CDR3 is CASSQGPGAIGELFF. CDR3 nucleotide sequence: TGTGCCAGCAGCCAAGGGCCAGGGGCTATCGGGGAGCTGTTTTTT. V usage is TRBV3-1 and J usage is TRBJ2-2; maybe TRBD1 (6 bases). Germline CDR1 and CDR2: LGHDT and YNNKEL (reference sequence). The CDR3 consists of 15 residues. V was cut by 1 base and J by 7 bases, with 13 bases left in between.

This clonotype was found many times. The rearrangement links TRBV18 to TRBJ2-1, with D tentatively TRBD2 (6 bases). The CDR3 totals 12 residues. The germline CDR1 and CDR2 sequences are KGHSH and LQKENI. Trimming stripped 5 bases from V and 8 bases from J, with 10 bases between. Here the CDR3 reads CASSGGGDEQFF. Written as DNA, the CDR3 is TGTGCCAGCTCAGGTGGAGGGGATGAGCAGTTCTTC.

This clonotype was observed at least ten times. The chain employs TRBV4-3 and TRBJ2-6; no reliable D call. The germline V gene encodes CDR1 LGHNA and CDR2 YSLEER. V lost 1 base and J 0 bases, leaving 7 bases between the germline ends. This CDR3 comprises 16 residues. CDR3 residues: CASSQALGSGANVLTF. CDR3 DNA sequence: TGCGCCAGCAGCCAAGCTCTCGGCTCTGGGGCCAACGTCCTGACTTTC.

The table lists this clonotype with many counts. V and J are TRBV5-4 and TRBJ2-2; TRBD2 aligns across 10 bases. Looked up from germline, CDR1 is SGHNT and CDR2 is YYREEE (reference sequence). Trimming removed 4 bases from V and 2 bases from J; junction bases left unmatched: 5. The CDR3 length is 16 residues. The CDR3: CASSVGLADNTGELFF. The CDR3 bases are TGTGCCAGCAGCGTAGGACTAGCGGATAACACCGGGGAGCTGTTTTTT.

As regards this clonotype: A much larger clone differs from this one at a single base, so this may be a read error. The chain recombines TRBV12-3 or TRBV12-4 with TRBJ2-2; TRBD2 matches 7 bases. There are 15 residues in the CDR3. The DNA of the CDR3 is TGTGCCAGCAGTTTCGGGACTAAGAACACCTGGGAGCTGTTTTTT. As protein: CASSFGTKNTWELFF.